This T cell receptor (beta chain) derives from a study of T cells in tuberculosis. The wider study: CD1B tetramers identified T cells specific for mycobacterial lipid GMM. The study's findings and limits: The stringent gate may have excluded weak CD1B-GMM tetramer binders.

V was clipped by 4 bases and J by 8 bases; unmatched bases: 8. Germline V CDR1 and CDR2: ENHRY, SYGVKD. The CDR3 covers 15 residues. TCRdb keeps only in-frame clones here, not all; method: immunoSEQ multiplex PCR. In the table there are tens of thousands of clones, under 95% of which are singletons. Sorting used thawed, overnight-rested PBMC stained with anti-CD3, a viability dye and GMM-loaded CD1B tetramer. The lipid loaded on the CD1B tetramers was C32 glucose monomycolate from Rhodococcus equi. CD14-expressing monocytes were removed from PBMC before cryopreservation and sorting. Approximately 110,000 tetramer-negative cells were sorted from each donor.

The sequence derives from an adult woman with latent tuberculosis. The sequencing sample was made of CD1b-GMM tetramer-negative cells sorted from PBMCs. This chain links TRBV10-3 with TRBJ2-1; 10 bases agree with TRBD2. CDR3 bases: TGTGCCATCAGTGCCAGCGGGGGGGCCAACCATGAGCAGTTCTTC. Protein sequence: CAISASGGANHEQFF.